The sequence of this T cell receptor beta chain was determined in a study of identical twins. TCRdb independently ran MiXCR on the 5' RACE reads; one entry per CDR3 protein. The data show 450,000 to 500,000 distinct CDR3 sequences, around an eighth seen once. The V gene lost 3 bases and the J gene lost 4 bases, with 15 bases spanning the gap. The CDR3 is 15 amino acids. Germline values: CDR1 LGHDT, CDR2 YNNKEL (reference sequence). The same data also contributed to another study, on yellow fever vaccine responses in identical twins.

This chain links TRBV3-1 with TRBJ2-5, with D possibly being TRBD1 (6 bases). Sample: CD4+ T cells sorted from blood. The clonotype comes from a woman aged 18-29 years in good health. The CDR3 loop reads CASSHIVRGRETQYF. The CDR3, as DNA: TGTGCCAGCAGCCACATCGTCAGGGGTAGAGAGACCCAGTACTTC.